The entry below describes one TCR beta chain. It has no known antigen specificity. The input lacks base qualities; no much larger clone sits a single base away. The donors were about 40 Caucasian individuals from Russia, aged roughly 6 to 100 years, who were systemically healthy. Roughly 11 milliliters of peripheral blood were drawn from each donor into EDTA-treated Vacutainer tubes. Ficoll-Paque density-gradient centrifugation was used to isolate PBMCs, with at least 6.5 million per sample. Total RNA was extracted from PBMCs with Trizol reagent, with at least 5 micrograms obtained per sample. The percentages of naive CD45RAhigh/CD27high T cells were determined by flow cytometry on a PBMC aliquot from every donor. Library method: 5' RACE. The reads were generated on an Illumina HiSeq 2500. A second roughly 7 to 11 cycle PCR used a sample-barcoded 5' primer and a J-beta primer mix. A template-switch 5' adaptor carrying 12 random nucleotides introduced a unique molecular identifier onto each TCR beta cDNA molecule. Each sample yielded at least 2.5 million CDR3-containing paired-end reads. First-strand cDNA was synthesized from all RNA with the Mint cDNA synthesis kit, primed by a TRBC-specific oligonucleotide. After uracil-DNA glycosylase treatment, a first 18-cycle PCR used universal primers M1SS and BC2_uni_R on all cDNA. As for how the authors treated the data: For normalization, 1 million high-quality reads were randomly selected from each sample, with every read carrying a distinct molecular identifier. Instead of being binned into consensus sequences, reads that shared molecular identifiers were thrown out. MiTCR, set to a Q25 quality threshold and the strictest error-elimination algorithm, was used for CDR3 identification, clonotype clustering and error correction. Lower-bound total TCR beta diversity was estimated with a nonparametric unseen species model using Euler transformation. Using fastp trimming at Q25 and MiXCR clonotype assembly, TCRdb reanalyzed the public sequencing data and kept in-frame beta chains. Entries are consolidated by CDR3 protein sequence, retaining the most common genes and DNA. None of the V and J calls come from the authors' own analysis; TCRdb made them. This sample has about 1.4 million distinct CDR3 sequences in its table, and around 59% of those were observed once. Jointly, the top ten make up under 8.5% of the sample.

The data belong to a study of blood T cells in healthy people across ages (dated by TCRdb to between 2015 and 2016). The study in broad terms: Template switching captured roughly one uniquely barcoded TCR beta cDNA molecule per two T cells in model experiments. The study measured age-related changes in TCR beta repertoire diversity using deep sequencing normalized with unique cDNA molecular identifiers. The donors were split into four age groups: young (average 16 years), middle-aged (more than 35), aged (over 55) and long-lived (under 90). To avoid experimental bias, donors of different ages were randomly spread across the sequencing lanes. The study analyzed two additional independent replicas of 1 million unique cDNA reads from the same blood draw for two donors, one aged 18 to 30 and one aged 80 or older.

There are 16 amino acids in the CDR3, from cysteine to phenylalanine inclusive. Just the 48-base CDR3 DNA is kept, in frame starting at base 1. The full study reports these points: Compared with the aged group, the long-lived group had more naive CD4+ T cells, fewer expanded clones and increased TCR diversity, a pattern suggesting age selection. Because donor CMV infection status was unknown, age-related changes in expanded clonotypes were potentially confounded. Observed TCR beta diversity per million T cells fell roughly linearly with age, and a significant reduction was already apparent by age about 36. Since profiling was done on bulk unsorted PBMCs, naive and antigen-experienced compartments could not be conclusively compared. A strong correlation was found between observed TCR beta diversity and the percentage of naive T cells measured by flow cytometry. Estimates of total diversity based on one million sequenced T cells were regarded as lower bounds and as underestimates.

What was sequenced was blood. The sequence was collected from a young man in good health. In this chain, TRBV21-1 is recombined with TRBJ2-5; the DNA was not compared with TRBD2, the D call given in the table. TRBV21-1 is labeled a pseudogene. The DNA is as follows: TGTGCCAGCAGCCGCCGCGGACTAGCGGGAAAAAAGACCCAGTACTTC. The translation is CASSRRGLAGKKTQYF.